This T cell receptor (beta chain) comes out of a study of cytomegalovirus exposure and HLA in healthy donors. Overall study findings and caveats: Most subjects had HLA-A and HLA-B alleles reportedly predicted accurately by TCR beta sequences.

The V gene's germline CDR1 is LNHDA and CDR2 SQIVND (reference sequence). CDR3 length equals 15 residues. The PCR was carried out with 60 Vbeta primers and 13 Jbeta primers. Here immunoSEQ multiplex PCR was the method, and the copy in TCRdb shows in-frame clones only, minus some. The data hold about 71,000 clones, with less than 75% observed a single time. Comments on this clone: The antigen is not known. A junction end diverges from the germline sequence, so it may reflect a read error. Different DNA sequences within this sample yield the same CDR3.

This sequence joins TRBV19 and TRBJ1-1; D is unresolved. The origin of this receptor is a man aged 40-49 years in good health and CMV-seropositive. The sample taken for sequencing was PBMCs. CDR3 in amino acids: CASSNNQWRANEAFF. The CDR3 bases are TGCGCCAGTAGCAACAATCAATGGAGGGCAAATGAAGCTTTCTTT.